This TCR beta chain derives from a study of response to subunit inactivated influenza vaccine. Whole-study results and caveats: Few new T cells, the authors suggested, are recruited by each seasonal influenza vaccination.

This clonotype was counted between two and nine times. Its antigen remains unknown. TCRdb called the RT-PCR reads again in MiXCR, with one record for every CDR3 protein. The sample holds 400,000 to 550,000 distinct CDR3 sequences, roughly 27% seen once. This CDR3 contains 15 residues. The germline CDR1 and CDR2 sequences are LNHDA and SQIVND (reference sequence). V was pared by 5 bases and J by 5 bases, with 8 bases of the junction left unmatched. This TCR was sampled from a middle-aged man who received an inactivated influenza vaccine. The chain links TRBV19 to TRBJ1-5, with 8 nucleotides matching TRBD1. The sample consisted of CD4+ T cells sorted from PBMCs, taken less than 6 days after vaccination. In DNA form, the CDR3 reads TGTGCCAGTAGTCCTGGACAGGGAAATCATCAGCCCCAGCATTTT. Amino acids: CASSPGQGNHQPQHF.